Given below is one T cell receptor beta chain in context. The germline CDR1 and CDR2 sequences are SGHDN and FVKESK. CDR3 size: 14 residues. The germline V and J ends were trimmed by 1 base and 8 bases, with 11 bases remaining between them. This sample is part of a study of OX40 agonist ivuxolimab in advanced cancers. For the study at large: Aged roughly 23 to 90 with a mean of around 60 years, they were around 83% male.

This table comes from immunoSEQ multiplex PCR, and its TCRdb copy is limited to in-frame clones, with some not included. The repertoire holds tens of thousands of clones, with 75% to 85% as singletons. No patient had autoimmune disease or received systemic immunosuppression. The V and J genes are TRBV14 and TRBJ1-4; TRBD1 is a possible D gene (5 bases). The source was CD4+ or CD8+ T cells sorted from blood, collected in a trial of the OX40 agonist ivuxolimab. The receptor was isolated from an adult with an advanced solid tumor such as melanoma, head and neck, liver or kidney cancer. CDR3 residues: CASSQAGRSEKLFF. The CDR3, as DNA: TGTGCCAGCAGCCAAGCGGGGCGCAGCGAAAAACTGTTTTTT.